This T cell receptor (beta chain) was captured by sequencing in a study of neurological immune-mediated disorders. CDR3 length: 15 amino acids. Germline-derived CDR1 and CDR2 are WSHSY and SAAADI. Each CDR3 protein is one row after TCRdb ran MiXCR on the 5' RACE reads. This table has about 66,000 distinct CDR3 sequences, roughly 3.9% appearing once. This clonotype was seen a few times. The target antigen is unknown. An end of the junction does not agree with germline; a read error may underlie this. General study findings and limits: One cluster of related CDR3 sequences contained, by phylogenetic grouping, the repertoires of 18 of 34 multiple sclerosis patients and formed a possible signature.

The sequenced sample was PBMCs. The TCR sequence derives from a man aged 25 to 45 with multiple sclerosis. The chain carries TRBV10-2 and TRBJ1-6; TRBD1 aligns across 8 bases. The CDR3 DNA sequence: TGCGCCAGCAGTGATCCTCAGGGGGCGAAATTAGCCCTCAACTTT. Amino acid sequence: CASSDPQGAKLALNF.